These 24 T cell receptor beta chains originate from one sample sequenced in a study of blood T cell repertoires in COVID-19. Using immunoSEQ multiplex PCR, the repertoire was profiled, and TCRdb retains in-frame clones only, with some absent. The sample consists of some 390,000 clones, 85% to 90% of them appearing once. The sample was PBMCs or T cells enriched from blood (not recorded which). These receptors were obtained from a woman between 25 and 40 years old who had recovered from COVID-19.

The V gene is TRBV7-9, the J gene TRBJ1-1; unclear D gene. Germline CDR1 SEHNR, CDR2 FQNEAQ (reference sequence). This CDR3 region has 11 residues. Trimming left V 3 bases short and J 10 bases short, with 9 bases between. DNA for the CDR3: TGTGCCAGCAGCTTGGAGGTCGTAGCTTTCTTT. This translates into CASSLEVVAFF.

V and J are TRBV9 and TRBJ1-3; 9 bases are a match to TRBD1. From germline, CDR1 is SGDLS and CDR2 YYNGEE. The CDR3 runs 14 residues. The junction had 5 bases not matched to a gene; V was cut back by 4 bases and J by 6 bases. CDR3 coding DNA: TGTGCCAGCAGCCTCGGACAGGGGTTAAACACCATATATTTT. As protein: CASSLGQGLNTIYF.

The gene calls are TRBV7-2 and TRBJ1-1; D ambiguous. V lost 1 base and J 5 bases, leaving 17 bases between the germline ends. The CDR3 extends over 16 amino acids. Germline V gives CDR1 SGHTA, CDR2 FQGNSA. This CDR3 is CASSLVFGREPTEAFF. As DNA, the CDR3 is TGTGCCAGCAGCTTAGTGTTTGGACGGGAACCGACTGAAGCTTTCTTT.

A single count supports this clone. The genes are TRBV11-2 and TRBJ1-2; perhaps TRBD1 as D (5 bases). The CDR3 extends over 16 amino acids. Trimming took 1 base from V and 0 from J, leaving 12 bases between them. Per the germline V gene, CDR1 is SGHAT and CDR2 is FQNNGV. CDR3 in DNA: TGTGCCAGCAGCTTAGGGTTTTGGGGCTCTAACTATGGCTACACCTTC. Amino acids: CASSLGFWGSNYGYTF.

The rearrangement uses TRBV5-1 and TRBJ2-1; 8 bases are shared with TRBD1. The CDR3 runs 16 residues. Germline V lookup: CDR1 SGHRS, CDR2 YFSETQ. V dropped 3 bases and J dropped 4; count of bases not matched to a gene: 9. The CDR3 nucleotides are TGCGCCAGCAGCTCCTCAGGACAGGGAGCTTACAATGAGCAGTTCTTC. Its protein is CASSSSGQGAYNEQFF.

The CDR3 sequence: CASSGTQGWGTEAFF. The CDR3 coding sequence is TGTGCCAGCAGCGGAACACAGGGTTGGGGCACTGAAGCTTTCTTT. This chain uses TRBV9 with TRBJ1-1; D is possibly TRBD1 (6 bases). V gave up 3 bases and J gave up 4 bases, with 16 bases separating them. CDR1 and CDR2 (germline): SGDLS, YYNGEE. The length of the CDR3 is 15 residues.

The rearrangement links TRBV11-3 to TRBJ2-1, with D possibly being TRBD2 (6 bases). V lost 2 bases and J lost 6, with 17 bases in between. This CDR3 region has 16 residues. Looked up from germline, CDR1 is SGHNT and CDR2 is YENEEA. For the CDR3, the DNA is TGTGCCAGCAGCTTAACGGCGCAGGAGGGACGCAATGAGCAGTTCTTC. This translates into CASSLTAQEGRNEQFF.

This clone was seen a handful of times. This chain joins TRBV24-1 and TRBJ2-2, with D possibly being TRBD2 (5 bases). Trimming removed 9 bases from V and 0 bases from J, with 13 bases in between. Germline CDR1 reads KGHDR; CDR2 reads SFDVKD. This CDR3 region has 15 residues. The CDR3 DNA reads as TGTGCCACCTCTCCAAGAGGGCCGAACACCGGGGAGCTGTTTTTT. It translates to CATSPRGPNTGELFF.

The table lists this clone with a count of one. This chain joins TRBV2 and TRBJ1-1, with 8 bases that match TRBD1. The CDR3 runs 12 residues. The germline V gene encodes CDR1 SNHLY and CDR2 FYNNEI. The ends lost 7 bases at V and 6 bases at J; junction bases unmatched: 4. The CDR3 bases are TGTGCCAGCATGAGACAGGGGCCTGAAGCTTTCTTT. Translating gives CASMRQGPEAFF.

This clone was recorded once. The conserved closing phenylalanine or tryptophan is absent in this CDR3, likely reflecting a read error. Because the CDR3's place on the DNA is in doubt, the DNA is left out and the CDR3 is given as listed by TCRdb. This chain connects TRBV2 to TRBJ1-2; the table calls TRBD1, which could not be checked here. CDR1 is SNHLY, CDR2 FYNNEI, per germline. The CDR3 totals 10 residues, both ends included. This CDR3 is CASGIGGHRP.

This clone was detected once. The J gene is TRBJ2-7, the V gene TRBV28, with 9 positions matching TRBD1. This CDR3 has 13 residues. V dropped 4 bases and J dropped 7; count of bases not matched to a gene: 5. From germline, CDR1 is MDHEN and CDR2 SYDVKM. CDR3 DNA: TGTGCCAGCAGTTCCGGGACAGGGTTGGAGCAGTACTTC. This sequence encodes CASSSGTGLEQYF.

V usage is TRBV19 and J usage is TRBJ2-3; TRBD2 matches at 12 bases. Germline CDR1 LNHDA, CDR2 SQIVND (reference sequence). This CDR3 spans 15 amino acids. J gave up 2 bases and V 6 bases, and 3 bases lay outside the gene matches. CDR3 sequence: CASRLAGGFTDTQYF. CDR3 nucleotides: TGTGCCAGTAGACTAGCGGGGGGATTCACAGATACGCAGTATTTT.

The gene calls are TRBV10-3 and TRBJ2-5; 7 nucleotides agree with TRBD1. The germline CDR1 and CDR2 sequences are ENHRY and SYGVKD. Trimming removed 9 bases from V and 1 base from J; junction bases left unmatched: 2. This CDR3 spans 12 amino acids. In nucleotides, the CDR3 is TGTGCCATTGGGACAGCCCAAGAGACCCAGTACTTC. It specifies CAIGTAQETQYF.

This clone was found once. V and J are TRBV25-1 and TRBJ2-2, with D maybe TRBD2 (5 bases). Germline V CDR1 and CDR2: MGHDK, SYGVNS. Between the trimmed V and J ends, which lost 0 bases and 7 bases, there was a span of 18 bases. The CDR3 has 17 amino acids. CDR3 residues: CASSEYENRLIYGELFF. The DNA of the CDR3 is TGTGCCAGCAGTGAATATGAGAATAGACTAATCTACGGGGAGCTGTTTTTT.

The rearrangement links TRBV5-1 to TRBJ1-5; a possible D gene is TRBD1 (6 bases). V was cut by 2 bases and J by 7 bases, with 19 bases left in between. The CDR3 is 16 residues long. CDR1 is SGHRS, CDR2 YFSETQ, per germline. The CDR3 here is CASSFGTLNGGQPQHF. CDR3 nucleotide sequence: TGCGCCAGCAGCTTCGGGACACTTAACGGCGGGCAGCCCCAGCATTTT. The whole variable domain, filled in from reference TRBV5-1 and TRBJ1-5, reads KAGVTQTPRYLIKTRGQQVTLSCSPISGHRSVSWYQQTPGQGLQFLFEYFSETQRNKGNFPGRFSGRQFSNSRSEMNVSTLELGDSALYLCASSFGTLNGGQPQHFGDGTRLSIL.

This chain's CDR3 is CASSAFRGTTDTQYF. For the CDR3, the DNA is TGTGCCAGCAGTGCATTTCGGGGGACCACAGATACGCAGTATTTT. This sequence joins TRBV25-1 and TRBJ2-3; D is possibly TRBD2 (6 bases). The CDR3 runs to 15 residues. The V gene lost 4 bases and the J gene lost 2 bases, with 13 bases spanning the gap. CDR1 and CDR2 (germline): MGHDK, SYGVNS. The full variable domain, completed using reference TRBV25-1 and TRBJ2-3, is EADIYQTPRYLVIGTGKKITLECSQTMGHDKMYWYQQDPGMELHLIHYSYGVNSTEKGDLSSESTVSRIRTEHFPLTLESARPSHTSQYLCASSAFRGTTDTQYFGPGTRLTVL.

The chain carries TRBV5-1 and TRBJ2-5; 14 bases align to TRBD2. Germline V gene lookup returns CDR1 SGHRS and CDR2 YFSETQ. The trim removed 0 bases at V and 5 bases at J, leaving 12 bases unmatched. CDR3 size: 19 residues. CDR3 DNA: TGCGCCAGCAGCTTGGACCAGGGAGGACTAGCGGGAGGTGAGGAGACCCAGTACTTC. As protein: CASSLDQGGLAGGEETQYF.

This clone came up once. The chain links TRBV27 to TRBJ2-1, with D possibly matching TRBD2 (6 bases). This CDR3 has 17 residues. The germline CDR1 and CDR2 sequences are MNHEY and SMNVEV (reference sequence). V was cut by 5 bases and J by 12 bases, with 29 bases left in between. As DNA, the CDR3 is TGTGCCAGCAGTCTTGGGTCCGGGACTTCTTCCTGGGGTGGGCAGTTCTTC. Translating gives CASSLGSGTSSWGGQFF.

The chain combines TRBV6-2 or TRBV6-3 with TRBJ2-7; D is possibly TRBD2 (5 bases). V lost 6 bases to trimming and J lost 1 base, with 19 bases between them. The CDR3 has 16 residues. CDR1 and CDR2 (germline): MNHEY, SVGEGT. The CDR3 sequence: CASSLTGVGKSYEQYF. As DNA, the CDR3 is TGTGCCAGCAGCCTTACCGGGGTGGGTAAGTCCTACGAGCAGTACTTC.

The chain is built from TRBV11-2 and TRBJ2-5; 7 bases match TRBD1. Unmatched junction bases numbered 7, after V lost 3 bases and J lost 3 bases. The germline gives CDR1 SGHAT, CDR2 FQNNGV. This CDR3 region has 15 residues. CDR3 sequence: CASSFGTGTEETQYF. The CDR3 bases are TGTGCCAGCAGCTTTGGAACCGGGACAGAAGAGACCCAGTACTTC.

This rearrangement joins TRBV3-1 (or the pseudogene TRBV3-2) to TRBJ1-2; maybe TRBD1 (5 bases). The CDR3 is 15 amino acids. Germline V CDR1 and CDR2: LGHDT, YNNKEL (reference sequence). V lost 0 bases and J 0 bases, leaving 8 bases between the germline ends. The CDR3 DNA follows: TGTGCCAGCAGCCAAGATAGACAGCCTAACTATGGCTACACCTTC. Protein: CASSQDRQPNYGYTF.

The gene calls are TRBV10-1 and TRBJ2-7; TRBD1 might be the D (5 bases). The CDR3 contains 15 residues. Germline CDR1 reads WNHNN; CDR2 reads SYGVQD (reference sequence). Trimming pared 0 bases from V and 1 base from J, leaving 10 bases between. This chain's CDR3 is CASSESSGMSYEQYF. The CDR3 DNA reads TGCGCCAGCAGTGAGTCCTCAGGGATGTCCTACGAGCAGTACTTC.

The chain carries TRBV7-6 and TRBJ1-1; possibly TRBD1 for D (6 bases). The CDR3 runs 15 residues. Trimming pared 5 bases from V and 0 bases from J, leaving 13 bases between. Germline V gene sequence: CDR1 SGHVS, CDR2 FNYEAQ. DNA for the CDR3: TGTGCCAGCAGCACCCTAGGACAGATGAACACTGAAGCTTTCTTT. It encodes CASSTLGQMNTEAFF.

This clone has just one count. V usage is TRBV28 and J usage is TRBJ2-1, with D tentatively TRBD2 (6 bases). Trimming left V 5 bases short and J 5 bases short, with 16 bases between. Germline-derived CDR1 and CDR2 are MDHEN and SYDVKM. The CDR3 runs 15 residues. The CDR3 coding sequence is TGTGCCAGCAGTCTTGCGGGCCGGGAGAACAATGAGCAGTTCTTC. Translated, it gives CASSLAGRENNEQFF.